The subject of this entry is one TCR beta chain. Primers: 60 Vbeta forward and 13 Jbeta reverse. Profiling relied on immunoSEQ multiplex PCR, and the TCRdb table lists in-frame clones only, not all of them. In the table there are about 180,000 clones, about three quarters of which are singletons. Germline V gives CDR1 SGHTA, CDR2 FQGTGA. Trimming removed 5 bases at V and 5 bases at J, with 18 bases between. The CDR3 has 15 amino acids. The data are from a study of cytomegalovirus exposure and HLA in healthy donors. For the study at large: From HLA-typed donors, an early data release held about 85 million unique TCRs.

This rearrangement joins TRBV7-3 to TRBJ2-5, with D possibly being TRBD1 (6 bases). The source is a woman aged 55-75 years in good health and CMV-seropositive. The sequencing input was PBMCs. DNA for the CDR3: TGTGCCAGCAGCCTCCAGGGGCCCCCGGGGGAGACCCAGTACTTC. Amino acids: CASSLQGPPGETQYF. The whole variable domain, remainder taken from reference TRBV7-3 and TRBJ2-5, is GAGVSQTPSNKVTEKGKYVELRCDPISGHTALYWYRQSLGQGPEFLIYFQGTGAADDSGLPNDRFFAVRPEGSVSTLKIQRTERGDSAVYLCASSLQGPPGETQYFGPGTRLLVL.